Each of the 12 T cell receptor beta chains below was sequenced from the same sample in a study of blood T cell repertoires in COVID-19. Sequencing was performed with immunoSEQ multiplex PCR; in TCRdb, only in-frame clones are kept and a portion is missing. The sample lists about 250,000 clones; roughly four fifths were seen once. Specimen: peripheral blood. These TCRs come from a person aged 65-85 years with COVID-19, enrolled during active disease.

The genes are TRBV3-1 (or the pseudogene TRBV3-2) and TRBJ2-5; D gene unclear. Germline V CDR1 and CDR2: LGHDT, YNNKEL (reference sequence). Trimming cost V 0 bases and J 5 bases, with 10 bases left between them. The CDR3 extends over 14 amino acids. CDR3 residues: CASSQEISPETQYF. The CDR3 DNA sequence: TGTGCCAGCAGCCAAGAAATTAGCCCGGAGACCCAGTACTTC.

The chain has TRBV7-9 and TRBJ1-5; weak D call: TRBD1 (5 bases). Germline values: CDR1 SEHNR, CDR2 FQNEAQ (reference sequence). The V gene lost 1 base and the J gene lost 7 bases, with 11 bases spanning the gap. The CDR3 contains 14 residues. CDR3 region: CASSLDIQAQPQHF. CDR3 DNA sequence: TGTGCCAGCAGCTTAGACATACAGGCCCAGCCCCAGCATTTT.

This chain uses TRBV7-2 with TRBJ1-1, with D maybe TRBD1 (5 bases). Trimming shortened V by 3 bases and J by 6 bases, and 14 bases separated the two germline ends. The CDR3 has 14 residues. The germline V gene has CDR1 SGHTA and CDR2 FQGNSA. CDR3 nucleotides: TGTGCCAGCAGCTTTACCAGGGATAATTCTGAAGCTTTCTTT. Protein product: CASSFTRDNSEAFF.

The rearrangement links TRBV6-4 to TRBJ2-1; 7 nucleotides line up with TRBD2. Trimming cost V 6 bases and J 6 bases; bases outside gene matches: 11. The CDR3 has 15 residues. Germline V gives CDR1 MRHNA, CDR2 SNTAGT. The CDR3 DNA reads TGTGCCAGCAGCCCAAGCGGGAACGAGGGCAATGAGCAGTTCTTC. This codes for CASSPSGNEGNEQFF.

This clone was seen only once. The CDR3 reads CASSYSGSSYGYTF. CDR3 nucleotides: TGTGCCAGCAGTTATTCAGGGTCGAGCTATGGCTACACCTTC. The V gene is TRBV6-2 or TRBV6-3, the J gene TRBJ1-2, with D possibly being TRBD1 (5 bases). This CDR3 contains 14 residues. Germline values: CDR1 MNHEY, CDR2 SVGEGT. The V end lost 3 bases, the J end lost 4 bases, and 12 bases lay between the germline ends.

The V call is TRBV3-1 (or the pseudogene TRBV3-2), the J call TRBJ2-1; no clear D. The V end lost 0 bases, the J end lost 4 bases, and 16 bases lay between the germline ends. The germline V gene encodes CDR1 LGHDT and CDR2 YNNKEL (reference sequence). The CDR3 spans 17 residues. The CDR3 DNA sequence: TGTGCCAGCAGCCAAGAGTCTGGAGTCGGCGGTTACAATGAGCAGTTCTTC. This encodes CASSQESGVGGYNEQFF.

The genes are TRBV7-2 and TRBJ2-1; 8 bases are shared with TRBD2. This CDR3 has 16 residues. The ends lost 7 bases at V and 4 bases at J; junction bases unmatched: 12. From germline, CDR1 is SGHTA and CDR2 FQGNSA. The CDR3 region is CASNPPQGLGYNEQFF. CDR3 nucleotide sequence: TGTGCCAGCAACCCGCCCCAGGGACTAGGGTACAATGAGCAGTTCTTC.

This clone was seen more than once but under ten times. The V gene is TRBV7-9, the J gene TRBJ1-2; TRBD1 agrees at 7 bases. V shed 5 bases and J 6 bases; nucleotides not matched to a gene: 6. Germline V CDR1 and CDR2: SEHNR, FQNEAQ (reference sequence). The CDR3 length is 13 residues. The CDR3 reads CASSQTGNNGYTF. CDR3 DNA sequence: TGTGCCAGCAGCCAGACAGGGAACAATGGCTACACCTTC. Together with reference TRBV7-9 and TRBJ1-2, the CDR3 gives the full variable domain: DTGVSQNPRHKITKRGQNVTFRCDPISEHNRLYWYRQTLGQGPEFLTYFQNEAQLEKSRLLSDRFSAERPKGSFSTLEIQRTEQGDSAMYLCASSQTGNNGYTFGSGTRLTVV.

The sample holds a few counts of this clone. The V and J genes are TRBV7-3 and TRBJ2-1; 12 bases align to TRBD2. Germline values: CDR1 SGHTA, CDR2 FQGTGA. The CDR3 runs 17 residues. Trimming at V came to 1 base and at J to 5 bases, leaving 6 bases not matched to a gene. CDR3 in amino acids: CASSLRPSGGADNEQFF. The CDR3 DNA sequence: TGTGCCAGCAGCTTAAGGCCTAGCGGGGGGGCCGACAATGAGCAGTTCTTC.

The chain joins TRBV7-2 to TRBJ2-2, with TRBD2 matching 11 bases. The CDR3 loop spans 18 amino acids. V was pared by 6 bases and J by 7 bases, with 16 bases of the junction left unmatched. Germline CDR1 and CDR2: SGHTA and FQGNSA. CDR3 sequence reads: CASSHRVAGGTRDGELFF. The CDR3 DNA is TGTGCCAGCAGTCACCGGGTAGCGGGGGGGACTAGGGACGGGGAGCTGTTTTTT.

The V call is TRBV9, the J call TRBJ2-7; D may be TRBD1 (6 bases). This CDR3 region has 14 residues. Germline V gene sequence: CDR1 SGDLS, CDR2 YYNGEE. The ends were cut back, 4 bases at V and 3 bases at J, with 14 bases in the middle. The CDR3 sequence is CASSPQIQGYEQYF. CDR3 bases: TGTGCCAGCAGCCCCCAGATACAGGGCTACGAGCAGTACTTC.

The rearrangement uses TRBV3-1 (or the pseudogene TRBV3-2) and TRBJ2-1; 10 nucleotides line up with TRBD2. Germline-derived CDR1 and CDR2 are LGHDT and YNNKEL (reference sequence). The CDR3 is made up of 18 amino acids. V gave up 4 bases and J gave up 3 bases; unmatched junction bases: 12. The CDR3 sequence: CASSPISPTSGIYNEQFF. The CDR3 DNA reads as TGTGCCAGCAGCCCCATATCTCCCACTAGCGGGATCTACAATGAGCAGTTCTTC.